This TCR beta chain was profiled in a study of blood T cell repertoires in COVID-19. Study information: Acute-phase and convalescent COVID-19 samples originated in the United States, Italy and Spain. PBMCs, B-cell-depleted T cells, or T cells were the source of the cDNA or gDNA that made up the material.

TCRdb's table, derived via immunoSEQ multiplex PCR, lists solely in-frame clones and lacks some. The sample lists around 200,000 clones, 80% seen once, with 6.5% to 9% in the top ten. The CDR3 length is 15 residues. After removal of 4 bases from V and 2 bases from J, the junction contained 4 bases not matched to a gene. CDR1 SGHTA and CDR2 FQGNSA come from the germline V gene. Adults between roughly 18 and 89 years of age took part from about two dozen US areas. Participants' reported clinical history set cohort assignment. The chain couples TRBV7-2 to TRBJ2-5; 10 bases map to TRBD1. The clonotype originates from a woman between 35 and 50 years old with acute COVID-19. Sequenced material: PBMCs or T cells enriched from blood (not recorded which). CDR3 region: CASSSRTGGQETQYF. The CDR3 region has the DNA TGTGCCAGCAGCTCCCGGACAGGGGGACAAGAGACCCAGTACTTC.